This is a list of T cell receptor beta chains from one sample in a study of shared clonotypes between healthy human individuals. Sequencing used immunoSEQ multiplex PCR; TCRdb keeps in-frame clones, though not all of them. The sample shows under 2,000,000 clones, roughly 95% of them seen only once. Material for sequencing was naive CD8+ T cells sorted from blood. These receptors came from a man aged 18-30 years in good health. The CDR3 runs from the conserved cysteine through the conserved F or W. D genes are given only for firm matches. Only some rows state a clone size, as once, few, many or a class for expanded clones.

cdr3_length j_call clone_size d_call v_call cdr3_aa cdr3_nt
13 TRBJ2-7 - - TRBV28 CASSWGESYEQYF TGTGCCAGCAGTTGGGGGGAATCCTACGAGCAGTACTTC
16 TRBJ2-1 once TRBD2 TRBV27 CASSERAGEANHLPFF TGTGCCAGCAGCGAAAGAGCGGGAGAGGCGAACCACCTGCCGTTCTTC
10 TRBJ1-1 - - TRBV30 CAWLGVEAFF TGTGCCTGGCTTGGGGTTGAAGCTTTCTTT
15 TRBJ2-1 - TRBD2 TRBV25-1 CASSEYWTSGYEQFF TGTGCCAGCAGTGAATATTGGACTAGCGGGTATGAGCAGTTCTTC
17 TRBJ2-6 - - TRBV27 CASSVRQAFSGANVLTF TGTGCCAGCAGTGTTAGACAGGCCTTCTCTGGGGCCAACGTCCTGACTTTC
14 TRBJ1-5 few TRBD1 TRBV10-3 CATPDRGSNQPQHF TGTGCCACGCCGGACAGGGGAAGCAATCAGCCCCAGCATTTT
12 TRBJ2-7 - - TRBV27 CASGFTGYEQYF TGTGCCAGCGGATTCACAGGCTACGAGCAGTACTTC
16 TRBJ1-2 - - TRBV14 CASSPVTGGRGYGYTF TGTGCCAGCAGCCCCGTTACGGGTGGGAGAGGCTATGGCTACACCTTC
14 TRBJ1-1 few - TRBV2 CARGEWQTNTEAFF TGTGCCAGGGGGGAGTGGCAAACGAACACTGAAGCTTTCTTT
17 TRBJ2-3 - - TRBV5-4 CASSLSLGPGASDTQYF TGTGCCAGCAGCTTGTCGCTGGGCCCAGGGGCGTCAGATACGCAGTATTTT
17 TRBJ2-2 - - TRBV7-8 CASSLPLADSNTGELFF TGTGCCAGCAGCTTACCCTTAGCGGATTCGAACACCGGGGAGCTGTTTTTT
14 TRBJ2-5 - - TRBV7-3 CASSSGTLGETQYF TGTGCCAGCAGCTCCGGGACGCTGGGGGAGACCCAGTACTTC
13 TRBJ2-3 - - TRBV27 CASSLVAPDTQYF TGTGCCAGCAGTTTAGTAGCGCCAGATACGCAGTATTTT
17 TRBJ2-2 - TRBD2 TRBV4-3 CASSQLRLAGTGGELFF TGCGCCAGCAGCCAACTTAGACTAGCGGGAACGGGCGGGGAGCTGTTTTTT
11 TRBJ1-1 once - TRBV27 CASRSGTEAFF TGTGCCAGCAGAAGTGGGACTGAAGCTTTCTTT
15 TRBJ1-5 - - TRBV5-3 CARSSPGILSRPQHF TGTGCCAGAAGCTCGCCAGGGATCTTGTCTAGGCCCCAGCATTTT
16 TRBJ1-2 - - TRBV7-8 CASSLASWGPWYGYTF TGTGCCAGCAGCTTAGCTTCTTGGGGGCCTTGGTATGGCTACACCTTC
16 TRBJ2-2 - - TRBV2 CASSGGVADYNGELFF TGTGCCAGCAGTGGAGGGGTAGCGGACTATAACGGGGAGCTGTTTTTT
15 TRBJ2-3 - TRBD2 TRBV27 CASSSLAGGTDTQYF TGTGCCAGCAGCTCACTAGCGGGGGGCACAGATACGCAGTATTTT
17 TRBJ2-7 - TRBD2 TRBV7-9 CASSYLRDWARGYEQYF TGTGCCAGCAGCTATCTACGGGACTGGGCGCGGGGGTACGAGCAGTACTTC
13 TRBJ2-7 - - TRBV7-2 CASSSTDRYEQYF TGTGCCAGCAGCTCGACGGACAGATACGAGCAGTACTTC
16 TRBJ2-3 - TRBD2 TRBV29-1 CSGPTGLAGRRDTQYF TGCAGCGGCCCGACCGGACTAGCGGGACGGAGGGATACGCAGTATTTT
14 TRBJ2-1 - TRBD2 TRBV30 CAWTGSGSSHEQFF TGTGCCTGGACGGGCAGCGGGAGCTCCCATGAGCAGTTCTTC
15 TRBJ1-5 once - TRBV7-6 CASSLGAGENQPQHF TGTGCCAGCAGCTTAGGGGCAGGGGAAAATCAGCCCCAGCATTTT
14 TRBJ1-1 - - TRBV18 CASSPQGLGTEAFF TGTGCCAGCTCACCACAGGGGCTTGGGACTGAAGCTTTCTTT
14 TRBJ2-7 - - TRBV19 CASSIFPGTYEQYF TGTGCCAGTAGTATCTTTCCAGGCACCTACGAGCAGTACTTC
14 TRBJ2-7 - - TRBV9 CASSVFGGEGEQYF TGTGCCAGCAGCGTATTCGGGGGAGAGGGCGAGCAGTACTTC
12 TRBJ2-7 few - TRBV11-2 CASSLGGVEQYF TGTGCCAGCAGCTTAGGTGGAGTCGAGCAGTACTTC
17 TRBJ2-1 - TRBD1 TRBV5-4 CASPSGTGEPPYNEQFF TGTGCCAGCCCCTCCGGGACAGGGGAGCCCCCCTACAATGAGCAGTTCTTC
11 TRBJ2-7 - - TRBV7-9 CASSRTNEQYF TGTGCCAGCAGCCGCACGAACGAGCAGTACTTC
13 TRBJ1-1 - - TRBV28 CASTPTGDTEAFF TGTGCCAGCACCCCAACGGGGGACACTGAAGCTTTCTTT
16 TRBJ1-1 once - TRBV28 CASSLGRRHIGTEAFF TGTGCCAGCAGTTTGGGAAGAAGACACATAGGCACTGAAGCTTTCTTT
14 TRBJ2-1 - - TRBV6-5 CASSYGRESDEQFF TGTGCCAGCAGTTACGGCCGGGAATCGGATGAGCAGTTCTTC
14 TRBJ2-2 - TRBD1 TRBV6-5 CASRPMGQTGELFF TGTGCCAGCAGACCTATGGGACAGACCGGGGAGCTGTTTTTT
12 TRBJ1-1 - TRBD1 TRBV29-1 CSVKTGGIEAFF TGCAGCGTTAAGACAGGGGGCATTGAAGCTTTCTTT
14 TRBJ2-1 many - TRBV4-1 CASSQDFSYNEQFF TGCGCCAGCAGCCAAGATTTCTCCTACAATGAGCAGTTCTTC
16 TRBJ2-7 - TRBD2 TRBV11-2 CASSLVGRVAGYEQYF TGTGCCAGCAGCTTAGTTGGGAGGGTAGCCGGATACGAGCAGTACTTC
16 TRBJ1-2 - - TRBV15 CATSRDMADGPYGYTF TGTGCCACCAGCAGAGATATGGCGGACGGTCCTTATGGCTACACCTTC